The 16 T cell receptor beta chains below all came from one sample that was sequenced in a study of identical twins. A single record per CDR3 protein comes from TCRdb applying MiXCR to the 5' RACE reads. The table has 450,000 or so distinct CDR3 sequences, approximately 18% seen once. The specimen was naive T cells sorted from blood. These receptors came from a middle-aged man in good health.

The chain joins TRBV28 to TRBJ2-4; no clear D gene. From germline, CDR1 is MDHEN and CDR2 SYDVKM. Between the trimmed V and J ends, which lost 5 bases and 7 bases, there was a span of 15 bases. CDR3 length: 14 amino acids. CDR3 residues: CASSLSFPGNIQYF. DNA of the CDR3: TGTGCCAGCAGTCTTTCGTTTCCTGGGAACATTCAGTACTTC.

The chain carries TRBV4-2 and TRBJ2-1, with D perhaps assigned TRBD1 or TRBD2 (5 bases each). V dropped 1 base and J dropped 5 bases, with 18 bases sitting between them. Germline V gives CDR1 LGHNA, CDR2 YNFKEQ. The CDR3 length is 17 residues. Here the CDR3 reads CASSQVGARGSHNEQFF. CDR3 sequence (DNA): TGTGCCAGCAGCCAAGTAGGGGCGCGAGGGTCCCACAATGAGCAGTTCTTC.

This clonotype was counted a few times. The chain's CDR3 is CASSFLTSRHNEQFF. The CDR3, as DNA: TGTGCCAGCAGTTTCTTGACTAGCAGACACAATGAGCAGTTCTTC. This chain links TRBV12-3 or TRBV12-4 with TRBJ2-1, with 7 bases lining up with TRBD2. The CDR3 has 15 residues. Trimming removed 3 bases from V and 5 bases from J; junction bases left unmatched: 7.

This chain links TRBV12-3 or TRBV12-4 with TRBJ2-3, with a tentative D call TRBD2 (6 bases). V gave up 5 bases and J gave up 5 bases, with 14 bases separating them. The CDR3 runs 14 residues. The CDR3 DNA sequence: TGTGCCAGCAGTCCCCGGGACTCCCAAGATACGCAGTATTTT. This translates into CASSPRDSQDTQYF.

This clonotype was counted many times. The rearrangement uses TRBV29-1 and TRBJ2-3; perhaps TRBD1 as D (5 bases). The V end was cut by 4 bases, the J end by 0 bases, with 8 bases between. Germline V gene data show CDR1 as SQVTM and CDR2 as ANQGSEA. CDR3 size: 13 residues. In nucleotides, the CDR3 is TGCAGCGTTGGGACACAGAGCACAGATACGCAGTATTTT. Translation gives CSVGTQSTDTQYF.

The chain has TRBV7-9 and TRBJ1-3, with a weak D call TRBD1 (5 bases). V was shortened by 10 bases and J by 0 bases, with 16 bases between the two germline ends. The CDR3 runs to 15 residues. Germline V gene lookup returns CDR1 SEHNR and CDR2 FQNEAQ (reference sequence). CDR3 sequence (DNA): TGTGCCACCAAAGGCGGAGGGGTCTCTGGAAACACCATATATTTT. It encodes CATKGGGVSGNTIYF.

The sample holds a few counts of this clonotype. As DNA, the CDR3 is TGTGCCAGCAGTTTATTTGGGGTGAGTGGGCGCAGCCGCAATCAGCCCCAGCATTTT. It yields the protein CASSLFGVSGRSRNQPQHF. V is TRBV27 and J is TRBJ1-5; D gene ambiguous. V lost 1 base, J lost 2 bases, and 21 bases lay in between. Germline V gives CDR1 MNHEY, CDR2 SMNVEV (reference sequence). The CDR3 length is 19 residues.

This chain links TRBV18 with TRBJ2-6; D not certain. V was cut by 2 bases and J by 2 bases, with 10 bases left in between. The CDR3 contains 16 residues. In germline, CDR1 is KGHSH, CDR2 LQKENI. The DNA of the CDR3 is TGTGCCAGCTCACCAAGGCAGGCCACTGGGGCCAACGTCCTGACTTTC. It specifies CASSPRQATGANVLTF.

V gene TRBV7-2 combines with J gene TRBJ2-7; unclear D gene. The V end lost 0 bases, the J end lost 2 bases, and 14 bases lay between the germline ends. The CDR3 contains 16 residues. Per germline, CDR1 SGHTA and CDR2 FQGNSA. The CDR3 coding sequence is TGTGCCAGCAGCTTAGCTGTGTCGGGCGTAACCTACGAGCAGTACTTC. Protein product: CASSLAVSGVTYEQYF.

This clonotype has at least ten counts. The chain couples TRBV18 to TRBJ2-3; 13 bases are shared with TRBD2. This CDR3 has 17 amino acids. Germline lookup yields CDR1 KGHSH and CDR2 LQKENI. The ends lost 5 bases at V and 7 bases at J; junction bases unmatched: 12. As DNA, the CDR3 is TGTGCCAGCTCAACGACGCGGACTAGCGGGAGCCCAAATACGCAGTATTTT. Translated: CASSTTRTSGSPNTQYF.

The chain couples TRBV7-8 to TRBJ2-7; 13 bases are a match to TRBD2. CDR3 length equals 16 residues. With 5 bases clipped from V and 5 bases from J, the junction kept 9 bases outside the gene matches. The germline gives CDR1 SGHVS, CDR2 FQNEAQ. The CDR3 loop reads CASSGGTSGKGDEQYF. The CDR3 DNA reads TGTGCCAGCAGCGGGGGGACTAGCGGGAAAGGGGACGAGCAGTACTTC.

In its sample, this clonotype was seen many times. The gene calls are TRBV20-1 and TRBJ2-3; 12 bases line up with TRBD2. After removal of 6 bases from V and 0 bases from J, the junction contained 13 bases not matched to a gene. Germline CDR1 reads DFQATT; CDR2 reads SNEGSKA (reference sequence). The CDR3 runs 18 residues. CDR3 in amino acids: CSAQSTEGLAGSTDTQYF. As DNA, the CDR3 is TGCAGTGCCCAAAGTACCGAAGGACTAGCGGGAAGCACAGATACGCAGTATTTT.

This clonotype was picked up many times. The chain has TRBV6-2 or TRBV6-3 and TRBJ2-3; D uncertain. In germline, CDR1 is MNHEY, CDR2 SVGEGT. Trimming shortened V by 4 bases and J by 6 bases, and 2 bases separated the two germline ends. This CDR3 comprises 10 residues. The CDR3 reads CASSSDTQYF. The CDR3 nucleotides are TGTGCCAGCAGTTCTGATACGCAGTATTTT.

V and J are TRBV29-1 and TRBJ2-5, with 7 bases aligning to TRBD1. V lost 7 bases, J lost 0 bases, and 5 bases stayed unmatched. The CDR3 contains 13 residues. In germline, CDR1 is SQVTM, CDR2 ANQGSEA. The DNA for the CDR3 is TGCAGCGGCCGGGACAGTAACCAAGAGACCCAGTACTTC. It is translated as CSGRDSNQETQYF. Drawing the rest from reference TRBV29-1 and TRBJ2-5, the complete variable domain is SAVISQKPSRDICQRGTSLTIQCQVDSQVTMMFWYRQQPGQSLTLIATANQGSEATYESGFVIDKFPISRPNLTFSTLTVSNMSPEDSSIYLCSGRDSNQETQYFGPGTRLLVL.

The J gene is TRBJ1-1, the V gene TRBV4-1; D gene ambiguous. Trimming shortened V by 6 bases and J by 3 bases, and 11 bases separated the two germline ends. The CDR3 runs 13 residues. Per germline, CDR1 MGHRA and CDR2 YSYEKL. CDR3 bases: TGCGCCAGCAGTTACGATACGGACACTGAAGCTTTCTTT. This translates into CASSYDTDTEAFF.

The chain has TRBV15 and TRBJ2-1; TRBD2 aligns across 13 bases. Germline V gene data show CDR1 as LNHNV and CDR2 as YYDKDF (reference sequence). Trimming took 1 base from V and 8 from J; bases not matched to a gene: 5. The CDR3 contains 16 residues. The chain's CDR3 is CATSRVPLAGGDEQFF. CDR3 DNA sequence: TGTGCCACCAGCAGAGTCCCACTAGCGGGGGGGGATGAGCAGTTCTTC.